The rows below give T cell receptor beta chains drawn from one sample of a study of graft-versus-host responses after intestinal transplantation. These TCRs' antigens remain unknown. Only in-frame clones appear in the TCRdb table, and some are missing; sequencing was by immunoSEQ multiplex PCR. The sample consists of 45,000 to 50,000 clones, roughly 91% of them appearing once. The material was unstimulated CD4+ T cells sorted from spleen or lymph node cells, obtained before transplant. These receptor sequences come from a human donor who was the organ donor for an intestinal transplant. CDR3s leave out the opening cysteine and the closing phenylalanine or tryptophan. For some rows the clone size is stated as once, few or many, or as a class when expanded; others skip it.

abundance: NA; j_gene: TRBJ2-3; v_gene: TRBV4-1; CDR3aa: ASSRQPGLGTDTQY
abundance: NA; j_gene: NA; v_gene: TRBV9; CDR3aa: ASSVEGGPTSYEQY
abundance: NA; j_gene: TRBJ2-5; v_gene: TRBV18; CDR3aa: ASSDQETQY
abundance: NA; j_gene: TRBJ1-6; v_gene: TRBV9; CDR3aa: ASSVRTGDSPLH
abundance: NA; j_gene: TRBJ2-6; v_gene: TRBV18; CDR3aa: ASSPLRTDLFLSGANVLT
abundance: NA; j_gene: TRBJ2-3; v_gene: TRBV4-1; CDR3aa: ASSQRRTGGLDTQY
abundance: NA; j_gene: TRBJ2-3; v_gene: TRBV10-3; CDR3aa: AISDPGTGVDTQY
abundance: NA; j_gene: TRBJ2-1; v_gene: TRBV4-2; CDR3aa: ASSQDRLDDEQF
abundance: NA; j_gene: TRBJ2-3; v_gene: TRBV7-2; CDR3aa: ASTLTDTQY
abundance: NA; j_gene: TRBJ2-7; v_gene: TRBV6-6; CDR3aa: ASSYSTGGGYEQY
abundance: few; j_gene: TRBJ1-6; v_gene: TRBV19; CDR3aa: ASSMRARYNSPLH
abundance: NA; j_gene: TRBJ1-2; v_gene: TRBV27; CDR3aa: ASKPQTDSYGYT
abundance: NA; j_gene: TRBJ2-7; v_gene: TRBV28; CDR3aa: ASSLPFSYEQY
abundance: once; j_gene: TRBJ2-7; v_gene: TRBV5-1; CDR3aa: ASSLEETTYEQY
abundance: NA; j_gene: TRBJ1-1; v_gene: TRBV5-1; CDR3aa: ASSLLGGTEAF
abundance: NA; j_gene: TRBJ2-3; v_gene: TRBV6-5; CDR3aa: ASSWTSGSTDTQY
abundance: NA; j_gene: TRBJ2-7; v_gene: TRBV19; CDR3aa: ASSIDRDYEQY
abundance: NA; j_gene: TRBJ2-7; v_gene: TRBV5-8; CDR3aa: ASRSQGKEQY
abundance: NA; j_gene: TRBJ2-1; v_gene: TRBV10-3; CDR3aa: AISEYPFGGNEQF
abundance: NA; j_gene: TRBJ2-7; v_gene: TRBV5-1; CDR3aa: ASSLAGDRGVHEQY
abundance: NA; j_gene: TRBJ2-7; v_gene: TRBV19; CDR3aa: ASSIWNDRDYEQY
abundance: NA; j_gene: TRBJ2-3; v_gene: TRBV4-3; CDR3aa: ASSPRTSGRGDTQY
abundance: NA; j_gene: TRBJ2-1; v_gene: TRBV29-1; CDR3aa: SVTTYNEQF
abundance: NA; j_gene: TRBJ2-7; v_gene: TRBV28; CDR3aa: ASSLGPGTGSLAGGYEQY
abundance: NA; j_gene: TRBJ2-2; v_gene: TRBV28; CDR3aa: ASSLAGGPLYTGELF
abundance: NA; j_gene: TRBJ2-7; v_gene: TRBV19; CDR3aa: ASSVAGASYEQY
abundance: NA; j_gene: TRBJ1-5; v_gene: TRBV5-1; CDR3aa: ASSLEGGGNQPQH
abundance: once; j_gene: TRBJ2-7; v_gene: TRBV27; CDR3aa: ASSLLSSGGSYEQY
abundance: NA; j_gene: TRBJ2-5; v_gene: TRBV19; CDR3aa: ASSIGQVQAGETQY